The 3 T cell receptor beta chains below all came from one sample that was sequenced in a study of blood T cell repertoires in COVID-19. Clones were sequenced by immunoSEQ multiplex PCR, and TCRdb holds only the in-frame ones, with some missing. The sample lists about 140,000 clones; roughly 86% were seen once. Sequencing was done on a sample of peripheral blood. These receptors were collected from a woman aged 55-69 years with acute or convalescent COVID-19.

The V gene is TRBV7-9, the J gene TRBJ1-6; 9 bases are shared with TRBD1. The germline gives CDR1 SEHNR, CDR2 FQNEAQ (reference sequence). This CDR3 is 17 amino acids long. The ends lost 3 bases at V and 1 base at J; junction bases unmatched: 4. The CDR3: CASSFAGQGSYNSPLHF. The CDR3 DNA sequence: TGTGCCAGCAGCTTCGCGGGACAGGGTTCCTATAATTCACCCCTCCACTTT. Variable domain in full (rest from reference TRBV7-9 and TRBJ1-6): DTGVSQNPRHKITKRGQNVTFRCDPISEHNRLYWYRQTLGQGPEFLTYFQNEAQLEKSRLLSDRFSAERPKGSFSTLEIQRTEQGDSAMYLCASSFAGQGSYNSPLHFGNGTRLTVT.

In this sample, this clone turned up many times. The chain is built from TRBV3-1 (or the pseudogene TRBV3-2) and TRBJ1-6; TRBD1 might be the D (5 bases). The germline V gene has CDR1 LGHDT and CDR2 YNNKEL (reference sequence). Trimming left V 4 bases short and J 8 bases short, with 12 bases between. The CDR3 consists of 14 residues. CDR3 DNA sequence: TGTGCCAGCAGCCTAGGGACTAGGGATTCACCCCTCCACTTT. This sequence encodes CASSLGTRDSPLHF.

The chain has TRBV6-5 and TRBJ2-3; perhaps TRBD1 as D (5 bases). The CDR3 extends over 14 amino acids. From germline, CDR1 is MNHEY and CDR2 SVGAGI. The ends were cut back, 2 bases at V and 8 bases at J, with 14 bases in the middle. In nucleotides, the CDR3 is TGTGCCAGCAGTTACGACTTAGGGGTCGGTACGCAGTATTTT. Amino acids: CASSYDLGVGTQYF.